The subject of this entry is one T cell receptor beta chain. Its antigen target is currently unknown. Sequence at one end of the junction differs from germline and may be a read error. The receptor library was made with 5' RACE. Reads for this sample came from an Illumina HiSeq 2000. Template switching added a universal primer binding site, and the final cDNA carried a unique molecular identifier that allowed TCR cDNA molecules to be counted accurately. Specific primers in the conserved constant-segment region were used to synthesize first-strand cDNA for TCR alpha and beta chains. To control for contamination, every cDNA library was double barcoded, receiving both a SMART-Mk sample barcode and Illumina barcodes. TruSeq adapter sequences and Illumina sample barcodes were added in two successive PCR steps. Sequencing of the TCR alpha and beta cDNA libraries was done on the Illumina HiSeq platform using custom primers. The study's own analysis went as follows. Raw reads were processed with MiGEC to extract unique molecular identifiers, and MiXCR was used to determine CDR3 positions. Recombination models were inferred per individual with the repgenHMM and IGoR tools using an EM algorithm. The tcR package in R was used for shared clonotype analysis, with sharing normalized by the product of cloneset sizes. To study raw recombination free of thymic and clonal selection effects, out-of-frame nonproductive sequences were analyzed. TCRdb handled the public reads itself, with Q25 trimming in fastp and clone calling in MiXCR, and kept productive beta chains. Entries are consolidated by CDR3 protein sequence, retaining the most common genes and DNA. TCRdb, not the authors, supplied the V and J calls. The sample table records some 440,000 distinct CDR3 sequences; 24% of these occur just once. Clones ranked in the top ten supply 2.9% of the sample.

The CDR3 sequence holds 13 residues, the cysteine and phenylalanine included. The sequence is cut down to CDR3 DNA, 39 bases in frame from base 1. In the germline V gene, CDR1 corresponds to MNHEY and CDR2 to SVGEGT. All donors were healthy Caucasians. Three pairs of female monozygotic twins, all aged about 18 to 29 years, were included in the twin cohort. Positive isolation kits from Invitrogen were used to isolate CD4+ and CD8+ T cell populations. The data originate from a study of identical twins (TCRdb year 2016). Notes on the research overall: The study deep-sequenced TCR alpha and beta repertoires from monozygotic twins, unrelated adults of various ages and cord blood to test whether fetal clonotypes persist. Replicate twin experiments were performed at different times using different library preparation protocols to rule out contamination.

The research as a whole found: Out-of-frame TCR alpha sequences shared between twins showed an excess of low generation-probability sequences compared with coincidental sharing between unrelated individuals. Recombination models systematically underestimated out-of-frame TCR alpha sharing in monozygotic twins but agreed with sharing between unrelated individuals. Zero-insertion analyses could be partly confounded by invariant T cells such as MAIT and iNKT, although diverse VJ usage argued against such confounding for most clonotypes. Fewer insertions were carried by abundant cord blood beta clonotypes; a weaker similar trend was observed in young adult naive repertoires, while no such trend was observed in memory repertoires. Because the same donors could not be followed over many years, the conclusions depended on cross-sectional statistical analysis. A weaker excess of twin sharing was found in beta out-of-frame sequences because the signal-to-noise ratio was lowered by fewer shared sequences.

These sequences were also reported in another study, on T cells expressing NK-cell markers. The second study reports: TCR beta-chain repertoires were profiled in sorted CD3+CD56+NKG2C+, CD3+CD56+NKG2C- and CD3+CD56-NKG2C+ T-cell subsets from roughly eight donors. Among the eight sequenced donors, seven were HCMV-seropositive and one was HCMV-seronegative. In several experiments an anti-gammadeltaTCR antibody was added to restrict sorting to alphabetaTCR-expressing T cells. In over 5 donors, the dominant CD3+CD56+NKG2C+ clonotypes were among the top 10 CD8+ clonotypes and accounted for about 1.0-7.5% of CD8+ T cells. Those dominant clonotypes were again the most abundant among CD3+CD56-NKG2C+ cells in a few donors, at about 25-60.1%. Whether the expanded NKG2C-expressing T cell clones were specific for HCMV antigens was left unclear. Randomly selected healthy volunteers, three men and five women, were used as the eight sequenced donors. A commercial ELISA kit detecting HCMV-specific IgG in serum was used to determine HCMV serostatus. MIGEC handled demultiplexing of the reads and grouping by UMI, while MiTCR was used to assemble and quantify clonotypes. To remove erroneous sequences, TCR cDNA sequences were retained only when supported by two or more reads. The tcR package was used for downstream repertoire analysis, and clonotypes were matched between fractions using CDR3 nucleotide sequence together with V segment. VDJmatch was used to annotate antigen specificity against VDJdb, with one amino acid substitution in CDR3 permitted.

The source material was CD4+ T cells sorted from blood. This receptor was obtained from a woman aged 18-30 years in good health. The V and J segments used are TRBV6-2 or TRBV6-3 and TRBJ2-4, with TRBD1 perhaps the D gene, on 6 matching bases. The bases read TGTGCCAGTTTGGACAGACCCAAAGACATTCAGTACTTC. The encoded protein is CASLDRPKDIQYF.